The 25 T cell receptor beta chains below come from one sample, sequenced in a study of molecular identifiers for immune sequencing clone quantification. TCRdb re-analysed the PCR reads in MiXCR, keeping a single row per CDR3 protein. The sample holds 300,000 to 350,000 distinct CDR3 sequences; about 20% are singletons and the top ten take roughly 0.86%. Source material: naive CD8+ T cells from blood, with Jurkat cell RNA spiked in. Subset defined: FACS-sorted CD8+CD4-CCR7+CD45RA+ naive T cells. Receptors were obtained from a human donor in good health. Some libraries in this study had Jurkat cell RNA spiked in.

This clonotype appeared many times. The chain has TRBV25-1 and TRBJ1-1; maybe TRBD1 (6 bases). There are 16 residues in the CDR3. Deletions cut 2 bases from V and 1 base from J, with 14 bases between. Germline V gene sequence: CDR1 MGHDK, CDR2 SYGVNS. CDR3 sequence (DNA): TGTGCCAGCAGTGAAGGGGGAGGGGGGGGGAACACTGAAGCTTTCTTT. Protein: CASSEGGGGGNTEAFF.

This clonotype was seen repeatedly, ten times or more. The rearrangement joins TRBV5-1 to TRBJ1-2; D remains ambiguous. The CDR3 has 12 amino acids. Germline V gives CDR1 SGHRS, CDR2 YFSETQ. V was trimmed by 4 bases and J by 6 bases, leaving 10 bases between them. The CDR3 protein is CASSPVDHGYTF. The CDR3 coding sequence is TGCGCCAGCAGCCCAGTAGACCATGGCTACACCTTC.

On this clonotype: A much larger clone differs from this one at a single base, so this may be a read error. The CDR3 sequence is CAGSLERAGGLDTQYF. CDR3 nucleotide sequence: TGTGCCGGCAGCTTAGAGAGGGCGGGGGGGTTAGATACGCAGTATTTT. The V gene is TRBV11-2, the J gene TRBJ2-3; 9 nucleotides line up with TRBD2. CDR1 and CDR2 (germline): SGHAT, FQNNGV. This CDR3 is 16 amino acids long.

This clonotype came up many times. The chain couples TRBV6-5 to TRBJ1-6; D not resolved. Germline CDR1 is MNHEY and CDR2 is SVGAGI. This CDR3 region has 16 residues. V lost 3 bases to trimming and J lost 6 bases, with 15 bases between them. The CDR3: CASSYTADGRNSPLHF. CDR3 in DNA: TGTGCCAGCAGTTATACGGCCGATGGCCGTAATTCACCCCTCCACTTT.

Of note for this clonotype: A clone one base away is much larger, so this may be a read error. V usage is TRBV28 and J usage is TRBJ2-7; TRBD1 aligns across 8 bases. This CDR3 spans 14 amino acids. Germline values: CDR1 MDHEN, CDR2 SYDVKM. Germline trimming cut 6 bases from V and 6 bases from J; bases unmatched to any gene: 10. CDR3 in amino acids: CASSLADRGCEQYF. Here the CDR3 DNA reads TGTGCCAGCAGCCTAGCCGACAGGGGTTGCGAGCAGTACTTC.

This clonotype was recorded many times. This rearrangement joins TRBV20-1 to TRBJ2-3; TRBD2 matches at 11 bases. CDR1 and CDR2 (germline): DFQATT, SNEGSKA (reference sequence). The junction had 10 bases not matched to a gene; V was cut back by 6 bases and J by 5 bases. This CDR3 has 15 residues. CDR3 nucleotides: TGCAGTGCGATTGGTAGCGGGAGGGCCAGAGATACGCAGTATTTT. Translation: CSAIGSGRARDTQYF.

This chain links TRBV7-9 with TRBJ2-1; D unresolved. The V gene's germline CDR1 is SEHNR and CDR2 FQNEAQ (reference sequence). V lost 1 base and J 7 bases, leaving 23 bases between the germline ends. The CDR3 runs 18 residues. Here the CDR3 DNA reads TGTGCCAGCAGCTTAGTTTTGGGCCGGAACCTCAACGGGAATGAGCAGTTCTTC. Protein sequence: CASSLVLGRNLNGNEQFF.

About this clonotype itself: A single base separates this from a much larger clone, so it may be a read error. This CDR3 reads CASSPGQAGEKLFF. The CDR3 nucleotides are TGTGCCAGCAGTCCTGGACAGGCGGGGGAAAAACTGTTTTTT. V gene TRBV2 combines with J gene TRBJ1-4; 7 bases map to TRBD1. J was trimmed by 8 bases and V by 5 bases; bases with no gene match: 8. The CDR3 contains 14 residues. Germline loops: CDR1 SNHLY, CDR2 FYNNEI. Together with reference TRBV2 and TRBJ1-4, the CDR3 gives the full variable domain: EPEVTQTPSHQVTQMGQEVILRCVPISNHLYFYWYRQILGQKVEFLVSFYNNEISEKSEIFDDQFSVERPDGSNFTLKIRSTKLEDSAMYFCASSPGQAGEKLFFGSGTQLSVL.

This clonotype was seen once. No conserved phenylalanine or tryptophan is present at the end of the CDR3, so a read error is the likely explanation. J is TRBJ2-3 and V is TRBV7-9; D call uncertain. The V and J ends lost 5 bases and 9 bases respectively, with 15 bases between them. The length of the CDR3 is 13 residues. Germline V CDR1 and CDR2: SEHNR, FQNEAQ (reference sequence). CDR3 loop: CASSRPISETQYS. The CDR3 bases are TGTGCCAGCAGCCGCCCGATAAGCGAAACGCAGTATTCT.

In its sample, this clonotype was seen many times. This sequence joins TRBV28 and TRBJ2-4; weak D call: TRBD2 (6 bases). CDR1 and CDR2 from the germline V gene are MDHEN and SYDVKM. The CDR3 loop spans 15 amino acids. Trimming took 4 bases from V and 0 from J, leaving 10 bases between them. CDR3 coding DNA: TGTGCCAGCAGTTACAGGACTATAGCCAAAAACATTCAGTACTTC. Its translation: CASSYRTIAKNIQYF. Complete variable domain (other parts from reference TRBV28 and TRBJ2-4): DVKVTQSSRYLVKRTGEKVFLECVQDMDHENMFWYRQDPGLGLRLIYFSYDVKMKEKGDIPEGYSVSREKKERFSLILESASTNQTSMYLCASSYRTIAKNIQYFGAGTRLSVL.

V gene TRBV27 combines with J gene TRBJ2-7, with unresolved D. Trimming pared 1 base from V and 1 base from J, leaving 11 bases between. The CDR3 is 15 residues long. Germline CDR1 is MNHEY and CDR2 is SMNVEV (reference sequence). CDR3 region: CASSLFVGWSYEQYF. The CDR3 nucleotides read TGTGCCAGCAGTTTATTTGTCGGATGGTCCTACGAGCAGTACTTC.

As for this clonotype: Possible read error: a much larger clone is one base away. The V call is TRBV12-3 or TRBV12-4, the J call TRBJ2-3, with 7 bases that match TRBD2. Trimming took 6 bases from V and 1 from J; bases not matched to a gene: 7. There are 15 residues in the CDR3. CDR3 protein: CASRGFAGGTDTQYF. CDR3 DNA: TGTGCCAGCAGGGGTTTCGCGGGGGGCACAGATACGCAGTATTTT.

This clonotype was counted ten times or more. The chain couples TRBV27 to TRBJ1-5; TRBD1 aligns across 10 bases. Per the germline V gene, CDR1 is MNHEY and CDR2 is SMNVEV (reference sequence). The J segment lost 2 bases and the V segment lost 8 bases, leaving 3 bases of the junction unmatched. The CDR3 has 14 amino acids. In DNA form, the CDR3 reads TGTGCCAGCGCCGGGACAGGGGGCAATCAGCCCCAGCATTTT. Amino acids: CASAGTGGNQPQHF.

This clonotype was detected many times. Sequence at one end of the junction differs from germline and may be a read error. This sequence joins TRBV12-3 or TRBV12-4 and TRBJ1-5; 9 nucleotides agree with TRBD1. This CDR3 spans 14 amino acids. DNA of the CDR3: TGTGCCAGCAGCTTAGACAGGGGGAATCAGCCCCAGCATTTT. Translating it yields CASSLDRGNQPQHF.

On this clonotype itself: The junction departs from the called germline gene at one end, perhaps through a read error. This chain links TRBV11-2 with TRBJ2-2; 11 bases map to TRBD1. Germline CDR1 is SGHAT and CDR2 is FQNNGV. This CDR3 region has 16 residues. CDR3 amino acids: CASSLWTGGDTGGLFF. The CDR3 bases are TGTGCCAGCAGCCTGTGGACAGGGGGCGACACCGGGGGGCTGTTTTTT. Full variable domain (outside the CDR3, taken from reference TRBV11-2 and TRBJ2-2): EAGVAQSPRYKIIEKRQSVAFWCNPISGHATLYWYQQILGQGPKLLIQFQNNGVVDDSQLPKDRFSAERLKGVDSTLKIQPAKLEDSAVYLCASSLWTGGDTGGLFFGEGSRLTVL.

The chain has TRBV14 and TRBJ2-2, with 7 bases that match TRBD2. V was pared by 4 bases and J by 8 bases, with 1 base of the junction left unmatched. The CDR3 contains 12 residues. From germline, CDR1 is SGHDN and CDR2 FVKESK. This CDR3 reads CASSPGLGELFF. CDR3 nucleotides: TGTGCCAGCAGCCCGGGACTAGGGGAGCTGTTTTTT.

As to this clonotype: At one boundary the junction diverges from the germline segment, which might be a read error. The chain couples TRBV11-3 to TRBJ2-1; TRBD2 is a possible D gene (5 bases). In germline, CDR1 is SGHNT, CDR2 YENEEA. The CDR3 has 15 residues. The CDR3 is CVSSLGGSAYNEQFF. Written as DNA, the CDR3 is TGTGTCAGCAGCTTAGGCGGGTCCGCCTACAATGAGCAGTTCTTC.

This clonotype was recorded at least ten times. The chain employs TRBV2 and TRBJ1-5; D is undetermined. The CDR3 loop spans 19 amino acids. Germline V gene sequence: CDR1 SNHLY, CDR2 FYNNEI. Trimming cost V 2 bases and J 2 bases, with 22 bases left between them. CDR3 loop: CASSERAVWGSQGNQPQHF. DNA of the CDR3: TGTGCCAGCAGTGAAAGGGCCGTGTGGGGTAGCCAGGGCAATCAGCCCCAGCATTTT.

The J gene is TRBJ1-1, the V gene TRBV20-1, with D perhaps matching TRBD1 (5 bases). Germline CDR1 reads DFQATT; CDR2 reads SNEGSKA (reference sequence). Trimming took 0 bases from V and 3 from J, leaving 14 bases between them. The CDR3 totals 15 residues. The CDR3 region is CSAREGGGSDTEAFF. As DNA, the CDR3 is TGCAGTGCTAGAGAGGGGGGGGGGTCGGACACTGAAGCTTTCTTT.

In the case of this clonotype: A much larger clone differs by one base, so this may be a read error. J is TRBJ2-2 and V is TRBV7-9; 9 bases are a match to TRBD1. The length of the CDR3 is 17 residues. Per germline, CDR1 SEHNR and CDR2 FQNEAQ (reference sequence). The CDR3 is CASSLILQGARTGELVF. CDR3 sequence (DNA): TGTGCCAGCAGCTTAATCCTACAGGGGGCACGAACCGGGGAGCTGGTTTTT.

This clonotype has a count of ten or more. The V and J genes are TRBV6-1 and TRBJ1-1; D uncertain. Germline V gene lookup returns CDR1 MNHNS and CDR2 SASEGT. V was cut by 5 bases and J by 7 bases, with 11 bases left in between. This CDR3 comprises 12 residues. In DNA form, the CDR3 reads TGTGCCAGCAGTACAGTCCTGGGTGAAGCTTTCTTT. It translates to CASSTVLGEAFF.

The V and J genes are TRBV28 and TRBJ2-7, with 7 bases aligning to TRBD1. J was trimmed by 3 bases and V by 8 bases; bases with no gene match: 10. The CDR3 has 14 residues. The V gene's germline CDR1 is MDHEN and CDR2 SYDVKM. The CDR3 coding sequence is TGTGCCAGCGCATCCGGGACAGATTTCTACGAGCAGTACTTC. It yields the protein CASASGTDFYEQYF.

The sample holds many counts of this clonotype. The V call is TRBV6-2 or TRBV6-3, the J call TRBJ1-5; possibly TRBD1 for D (5 bases). Trimming stripped 5 bases from V and 1 base from J, with 15 bases between. Germline V gene lookup returns CDR1 MNHEY and CDR2 SVGEGT. The CDR3 consists of 16 residues. The CDR3 DNA reads as TGTGCCAGCAGTCCGGAGGTCGGGGGGAGCAATCAGCCCCAGCATTTT. It translates to CASSPEVGGSNQPQHF.

As regards this clonotype: A much bigger clone sits one base away, suggesting this may be a read error. The V gene is TRBV6-5, the J gene TRBJ2-2; 7 bases agree with TRBD2. The CDR3 consists of 16 residues. CDR1 MNHEY and CDR2 SVGAGI come from the germline V gene. The CDR3 nucleotides are TGTACCAGCAGTGACACTAGCGTCACGAACACCGGGGAGCTGTTTTTT. Encoded protein: CTSSDTSVTNTGELFF.

Details on this clonotype: A clone one base away is much larger, so this may be a read error. The genes are TRBV12-3 or TRBV12-4 and TRBJ2-4, with a tentative D call TRBD2 (5 bases). Trimming stripped 6 bases from V and 3 bases from J, with 12 bases between. The CDR3 sequence is 14 residues long. In DNA, the CDR3 is TGTGCCAGCAGCCGCCGGGATTACAAAAACATTCAGTACTTC. Its translation is CASSRRDYKNIQYF.